This T cell receptor beta chain stems from a study of neurological immune-mediated disorders. Overall study results and limits: The greatest TCR clonal expansion appeared in HTLV-1-associated myelopathy and the smallest, falling below healthy controls, in multiple sclerosis. Across subjects, expanded clones had no CDR3 amino acid sequences in common, pointing to private repertoires in all groups.

Time point given: longitudinal time-point 2. From 2 million PBMCs stored at -80 C, the unsorted libraries were generated. This clonotype appeared many times. No antigen is known for it. The CDR3 spans 14 residues. Unmatched junction bases numbered 10, after V lost 4 bases and J lost 7 bases. Each TCR transcript was tagged with a 10-nucleotide random UMI during 5'RACE. TCRdb recomputed calls from the 5' RACE reads with MiXCR, one row per CDR3 protein. The repertoire holds 55,000 to 65,000 distinct CDR3 sequences, about 10% seen once, with around 12% in the top ten. Material for sequencing was PBMCs. The clonotype comes from a man aged 30 to 39 in good health. This sequence joins TRBV12-3 or TRBV12-4 and TRBJ2-7, with 7 bases fitting TRBD1. DNA of the CDR3: TGTGCCAGCAGTTGGACAGGACATATACCTGAGCAGTACTTC. Residues: CASSWTGHIPEQYF.